A single T cell receptor beta chain is shown here with its context. This clonotype was detected many times. Its antigen is not yet known. No base-level quality is on record; no much larger clone is a single base apart. Its CDR3 holds 13 amino acids, cysteine through phenylalanine. CDR3 DNA is the only sequence kept; it has 39 bases, read in frame from the first base. V is clipped by 3 bases and J by 8 bases, and the sequence between their germline boundaries is 10 bases long. This specimen comes from a study of human T cells and chemical hapten exposure (dated by TCRdb to the early 2020s). At the level of the whole study: For sensitization, 2% DPC in acetone was applied to an approximately 2 cm by approximately 2 cm area of upper inner arm skin. Blood for TCR sequencing was provided by twenty-nine alopecia patients at one to four time points (pre-sensitization, 2, 6 and 24 weeks). In alopecia patients, the study followed how the peripheral blood TCR repertoire changed in vivo over primary and secondary sensitization to diphenylcyclopropenone (DPC), a hapten. Patch testing was done on the upper back using Finn chambers containing 0.01% DPC, and results were scored after 6 days according to International Contact Dermatitis Research Group standards. Weekly therapeutic DPC doses were additionally applied to the scalp of patients throughout the roughly 23-week study period. Most of the patients in the cohort were female, and the cohort covered alopecia areata with under or over 50% scalp involvement, alopecia totalis and alopecia universalis. Libraries were pooled for sequencing, and variation in per-sample TCR yields was attributed mainly to small differences in library volumes within the pool. Blood samples were taken from patients before sensitization (week 0) and then at 2, 6 and about 24 weeks after DPC sensitization. Broader findings and caveats from the paper: DPC sensitization did not change how many TCRs were above 1 in 1000 frequency, and no evidence was found of alterations in global repertoire structure. A positive correlation was found between the number of PT1 expanded TCRs and patch test score, with significance reached at thresholds 8, 16 and 32 but not 4. Repeated subsampling changed both the strength of the expansion versus patch-test correlation and the threshold at which the correlation became significant. Because all patients had alopecia, a presumed autoimmune disease, the immune response of the patients might differ from that of healthy individuals. Significantly more large CDR3 similarity clusters were formed by expanded TCRs than by pre-sensitization or healthy control sets, consistent with antigen-driven responses.

What the time point label conveys for this sample: patch test 2, 6 weeks after DPC sensitization. The treatment or condition label, as the study defines it: therapeutic diphenylcyclopropenone sensitization with weekly scalp DPC. At each patch-test visit, blood was drawn before the patch test was applied. Patients were considered eligible if aged 18 to 70, diagnosed with alopecia and deemed suitable for DPC therapy, and patients were excluded if pregnant. Unfractionated whole blood was collected in Tempus Blood RNA tubes, and total RNA was extracted from that blood. Receptors were amplified or captured by RACE. The sequencing machine was a NextSeq 500. Library preparation attached unique molecular identifiers to individual cDNA molecules for quantitative, reproducible TCR counting. For every blood RNA sample, sequencing covered both the TCR alpha and TCR beta chains. In the authors' own workflow: A median of about 100,000 TCRs per sample was observed, with a range of 23,224 to 690,600. The Decombinator software suite was used to annotate V, J and CDR3 in the TCR reads. For the PS versus PT1 abundance plots, all samples were subsampled to the same number of TCRs (28,000). TCRs were defined as expanded if absent before sensitization and observed at least eight times at the 2-week time point. The public reads were quality trimmed at Q25 with fastp and then assembled into clones with MiXCR by TCRdb, keeping productive beta chains. Duplicate CDR3 protein sequences are folded into a single record with the most common DNA and genes. The V and J calls shown here were made by TCRdb, not taken from the authors' results. Across this sample there are tens of thousands of distinct CDR3 sequences, with about a tenth seen only once. 6.8% of the sample goes to the ten largest clones.

The sample in question was whole blood, obtained in connection with sensitization to the hapten diphenylcyclopropenone (DPC). The chain is assembled from TRBV12-3 or TRBV12-4 and TRBJ1-4, with the identity of the D gene unclear. This clonotype originated in a woman between 50 and 59 years old with alopecia areata. Some clones in this sample may be carry-over from other donors' samples. The nucleotides are TGTGCCAGCAGTTTTCCCCCATTAGAAAAACTGTTTTTT. Its protein product is CASSFPPLEKLFF.